The 9 T cell receptor beta chains presented below share a single source sample, sequenced in a study of CD4+ T cells in melanoma (dated 2022 in TCRdb). Libraries were made using the immunoSEQ multiplex PCR assay. TCRdb limited this immuneACCESS table to in-frame rearrangements with V and J called. A share of clones is missing; checked studies link under half to unresolved V genes, and the rest is unexplained. The sample contains over 10,000 clones, roughly 80% of them found a single time. Of the sample, around 16% falls within the top ten clones. Sequenced sample: cells from a culture (not recorded whether cultured in vitro). Receptor source: a human donor with melanoma.

V usage is TRBV7-9 and J usage is TRBJ1-4; no clear D gene. Germline V gene sequence: CDR1 SEHNR, CDR2 FQNEAQ (reference sequence). This CDR3 comprises 12 residues. The V gene lost 11 bases and the J gene lost 8 bases, with 15 bases spanning the gap. CDR3 loop: CASRQSFEKLFF. In nucleotides, the CDR3 is TGTGCCTCCCGGCAGTCCTTCGAAAAACTGTTTTTT.

The gene calls are TRBV4-2 and TRBJ1-1; no firm D call. Germline V CDR1 and CDR2: LGHNA, YNFKEQ. The CDR3 is 12 residues long. V lost 4 bases and J lost 1, with 4 bases in between. The CDR3 loop is CASSPRNTEAFF. As DNA, the CDR3 is TGTGCCAGCAGCCCGAGGAACACTGAAGCTTTCTTT.

This clone was recorded once. The chain combines TRBV5-5 with TRBJ1-1; D might be TRBD1 (5 bases). The CDR3 consists of 13 residues. V gave up 4 bases and J gave up 1 base, with 8 bases separating them. Per the germline V gene, CDR1 is SGHKS and CDR2 is YYEKEE (reference sequence). CDR3 sequence reads: CASSKGQNTEAFF. The CDR3 DNA sequence: TGTGCCAGCAGCAAGGGGCAGAACACTGAAGCTTTCTTT.

The chain couples TRBV18 to TRBJ2-3; D is ambiguous. The CDR3 sequence is 12 residues long. Trimming removed 2 bases from V and 6 bases from J, with 6 bases in between. Germline lookup yields CDR1 KGHSH and CDR2 LQKENI. The CDR3 here is CASSPSGDTQYF. Here the CDR3 DNA reads TGTGCCAGCTCACCATCCGGGGATACGCAGTATTTT.

This chain connects TRBV7-2 to TRBJ2-1; possibly TRBD2 for D (6 bases). V gave up 2 bases and J gave up 7 bases, with 9 bases separating them. There are 13 residues in the CDR3. Germline loops: CDR1 SGHTA, CDR2 FQGNSA. DNA for the CDR3: TGTGCCAGCAGCTTACGCCTAGCGAATGAGCAGTTCTTC. Translation gives CASSLRLANEQFF.

The gene calls are TRBV30 and TRBJ2-5; 9 nucleotides match TRBD2. The CDR3 has 12 amino acids. CDR1 is GTSNPN and CDR2 is SVGIG in the germline V gene (reference sequence). Germline trimming cut 2 bases from V and 5 bases from J; bases unmatched to any gene: 0. CDR3: CAWSSGGETQYF. The CDR3 nucleotides are TGTGCCTGGAGTAGCGGGGGGGAGACCCAGTACTTC.

This clone occurred a few times. This chain uses TRBV14 with TRBJ1-2; D ambiguous. This CDR3 contains 15 residues. V shed 1 base and J shed 8 bases, with 17 bases lying between them. CDR1 and CDR2 (germline): SGHDN, FVKESK. The DNA of the CDR3 is TGTGCCAGCAGCCAAGTCCAGCCCCACCTCTCGGGCTACACCTTC. It is translated as CASSQVQPHLSGYTF.

Written as DNA, the CDR3 is TGTGCCAGCAGCTCCCCAGACCAGAGCACTGAAGCTTTCTTT. Translated: CASSSPDQSTEAFF. The chain joins TRBV13 to TRBJ1-1; D is unclear. Germline CDR1 PRHDT, CDR2 FYEKMQ (reference sequence). This CDR3 has 14 amino acids. V lost 4 bases and J 4 bases, leaving 13 bases between the germline ends.

Details on this clone: The same CDR3 arises from other DNA sequences in this sample as well. The chain links TRBV7-9 to TRBJ2-7; 7 nucleotides match TRBD1. Losses at the gene ends were 2 bases for V and 0 bases for J; bases not matched to a gene: 1. This CDR3 is 14 amino acids long. The germline CDR1 and CDR2 sequences are SEHNR and FQNEAQ (reference sequence). This CDR3 is CASSLRDSSYEQYF. Written as DNA, the CDR3 is TGTGCCAGCAGCTTAAGGGACAGCTCCTACGAGCAGTACTTC.